The T cell receptor (beta chain) under discussion was sequenced for a study of PD-L1 blockade in urothelial cancer. Study details: Patients previously received 0 to 3 chemotherapy regimens. Across blood samples, T cells had a median count of approximately 130,000. Blood analysis occurred 3 weeks (second dose) and 6 weeks after treatment start.

Time point: pretreatment peripheral blood. Here immunoSEQ multiplex PCR was the method, and the copy in TCRdb shows in-frame clones only, minus some. The sample consists of about 86,000 clones, more than 70% of them appearing once. The CDR3 extends over 14 amino acids. J gave up 1 base and V 5 bases, and 4 bases lay outside the gene matches. Per germline, CDR1 GTSNPN and CDR2 SVGIG (reference sequence). The sequence was collected from a man between 60 and 75 years old with urothelial cancer. V is TRBV30 and J is TRBJ2-4; 8 bases line up with TRBD1. This sample comprised PBMCs, obtained around atezolizumab (anti-PD-L1) treatment. CDR3 region: CAWDRDRAKNIQYF. The CDR3 DNA follows: TGTGCCTGGGACCGGGACAGGGCCAAAAACATTCAGTACTTC.